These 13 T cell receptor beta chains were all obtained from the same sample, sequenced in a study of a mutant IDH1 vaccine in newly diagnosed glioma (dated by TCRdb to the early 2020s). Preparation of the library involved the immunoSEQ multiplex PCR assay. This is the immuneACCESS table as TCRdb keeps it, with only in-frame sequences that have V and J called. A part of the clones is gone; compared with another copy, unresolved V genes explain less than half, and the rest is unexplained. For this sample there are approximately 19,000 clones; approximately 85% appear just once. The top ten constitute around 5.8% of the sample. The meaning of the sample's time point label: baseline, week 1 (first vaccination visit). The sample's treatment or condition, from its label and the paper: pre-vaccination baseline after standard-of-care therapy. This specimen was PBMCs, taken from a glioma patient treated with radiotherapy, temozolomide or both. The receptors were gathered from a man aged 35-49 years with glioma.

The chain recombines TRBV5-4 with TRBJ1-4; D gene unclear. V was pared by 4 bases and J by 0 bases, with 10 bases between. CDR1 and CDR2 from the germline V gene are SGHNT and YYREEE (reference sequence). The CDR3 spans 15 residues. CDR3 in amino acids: CASSHSGATNEKLFF. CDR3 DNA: TGTGCCAGCAGCCATTCAGGTGCAACTAATGAAAAACTGTTTTTT.

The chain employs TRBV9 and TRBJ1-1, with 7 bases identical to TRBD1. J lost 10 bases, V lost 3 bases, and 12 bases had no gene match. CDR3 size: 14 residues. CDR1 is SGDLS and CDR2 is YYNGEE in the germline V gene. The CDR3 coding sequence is TGTGCCAGCAGCGGGGGACAGTTCGCGGGGGGAGCTTTCTTT. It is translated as CASSGGQFAGGAFF.

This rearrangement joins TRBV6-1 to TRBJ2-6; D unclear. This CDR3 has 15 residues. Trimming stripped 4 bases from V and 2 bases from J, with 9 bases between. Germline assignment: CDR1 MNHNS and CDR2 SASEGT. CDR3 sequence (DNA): TGTGCCAGCAGTGCCCGGCAACCTGGGGCCAACGTCCTGACTTTC. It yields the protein CASSARQPGANVLTF.

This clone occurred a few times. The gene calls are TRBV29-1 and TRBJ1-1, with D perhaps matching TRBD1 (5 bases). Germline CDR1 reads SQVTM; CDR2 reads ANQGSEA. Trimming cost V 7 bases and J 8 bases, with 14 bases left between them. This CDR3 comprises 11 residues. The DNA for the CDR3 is TGCAGCGCCGGGGGGAGAATGGAAGCTTTCTTT. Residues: CSAGGRMEAFF.

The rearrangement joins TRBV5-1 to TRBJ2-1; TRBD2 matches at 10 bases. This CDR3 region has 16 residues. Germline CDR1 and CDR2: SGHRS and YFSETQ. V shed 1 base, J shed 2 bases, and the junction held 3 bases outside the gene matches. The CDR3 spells CASSLFSGGAYNEQFF. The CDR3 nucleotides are TGCGCCAGCAGCTTGTTCAGCGGGGGGGCCTACAATGAGCAGTTCTTC.

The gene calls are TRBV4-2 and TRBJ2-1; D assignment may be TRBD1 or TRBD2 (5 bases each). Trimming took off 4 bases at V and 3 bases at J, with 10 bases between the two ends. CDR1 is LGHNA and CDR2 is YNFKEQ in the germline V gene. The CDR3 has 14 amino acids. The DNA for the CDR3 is TGTGCCAGCAGCCCTCGGGACGACTACAATGAGCAGTTCTTC. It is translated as CASSPRDDYNEQFF.

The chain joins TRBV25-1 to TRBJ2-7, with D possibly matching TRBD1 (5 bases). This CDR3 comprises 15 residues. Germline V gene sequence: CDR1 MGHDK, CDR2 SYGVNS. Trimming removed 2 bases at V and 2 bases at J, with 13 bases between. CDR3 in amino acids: CASSEVGHTTYEQYF. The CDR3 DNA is TGTGCCAGCAGTGAAGTGGGGCACACTACCTACGAGCAGTACTTC.

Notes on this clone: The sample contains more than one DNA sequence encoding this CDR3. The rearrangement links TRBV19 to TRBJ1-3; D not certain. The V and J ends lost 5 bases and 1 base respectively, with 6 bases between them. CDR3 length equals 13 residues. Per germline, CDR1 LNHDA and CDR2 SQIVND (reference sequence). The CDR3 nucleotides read TGTGCCAGTAGTCTCGGATCTGGAAACACCATATATTTT. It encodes CASSLGSGNTIYF.

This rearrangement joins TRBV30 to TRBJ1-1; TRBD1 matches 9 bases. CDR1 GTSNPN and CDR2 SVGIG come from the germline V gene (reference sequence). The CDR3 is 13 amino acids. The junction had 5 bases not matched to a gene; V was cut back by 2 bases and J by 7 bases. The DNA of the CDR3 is TGTGCCTGGAGTCGACAGGGGGTTAGTGAAGCTTTCTTT. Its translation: CAWSRQGVSEAFF.

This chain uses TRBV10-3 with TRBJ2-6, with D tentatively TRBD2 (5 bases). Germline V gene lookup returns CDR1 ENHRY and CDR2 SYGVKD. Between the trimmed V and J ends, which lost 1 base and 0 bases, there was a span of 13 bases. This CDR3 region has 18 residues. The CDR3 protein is CAISELIYDYSGANVLTF. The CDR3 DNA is TGTGCCATCAGTGAGTTGATCTATGACTACTCTGGGGCCAACGTCCTGACTTTC.

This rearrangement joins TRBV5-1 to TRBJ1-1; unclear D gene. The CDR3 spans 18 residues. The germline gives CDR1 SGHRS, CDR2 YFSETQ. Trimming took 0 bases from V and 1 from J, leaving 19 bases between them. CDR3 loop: CASSLDLKRLRTNTEAFF. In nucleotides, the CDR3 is TGCGCCAGCAGCTTGGATTTAAAGAGACTCAGGACGAACACTGAAGCTTTCTTT.

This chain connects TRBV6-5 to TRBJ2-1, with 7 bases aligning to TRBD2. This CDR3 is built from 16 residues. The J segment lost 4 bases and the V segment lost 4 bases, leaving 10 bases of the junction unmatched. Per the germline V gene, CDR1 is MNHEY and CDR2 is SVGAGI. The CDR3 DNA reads TGTGCCAGCAGTTGGGGCGGGAGCACCTTATACAATGAGCAGTTCTTC. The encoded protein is CASSWGGSTLYNEQFF.

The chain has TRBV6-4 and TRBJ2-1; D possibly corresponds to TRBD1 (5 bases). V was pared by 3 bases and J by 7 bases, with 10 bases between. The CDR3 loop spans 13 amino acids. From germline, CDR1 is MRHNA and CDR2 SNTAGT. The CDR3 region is CASSEFQGNEQFF. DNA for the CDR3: TGTGCCAGCAGTGAATTTCAGGGTAATGAGCAGTTCTTC.